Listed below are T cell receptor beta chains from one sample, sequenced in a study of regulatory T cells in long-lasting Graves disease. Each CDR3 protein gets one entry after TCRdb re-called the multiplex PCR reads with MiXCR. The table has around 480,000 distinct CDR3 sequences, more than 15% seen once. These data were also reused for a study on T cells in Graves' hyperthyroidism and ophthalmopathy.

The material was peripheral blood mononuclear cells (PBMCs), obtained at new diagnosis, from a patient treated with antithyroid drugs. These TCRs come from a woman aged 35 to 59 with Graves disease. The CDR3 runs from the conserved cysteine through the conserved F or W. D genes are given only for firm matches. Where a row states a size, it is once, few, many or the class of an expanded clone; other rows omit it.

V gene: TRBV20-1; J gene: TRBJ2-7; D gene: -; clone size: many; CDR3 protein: CSAWDITYEQYF; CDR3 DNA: TGCAGTGCCTGGGACATCACCTACGAGCAGTACTTC
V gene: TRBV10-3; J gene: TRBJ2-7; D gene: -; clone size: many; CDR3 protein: CAISPTTAPYEQYF; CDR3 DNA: TGTGCCATCAGTCCAACGACAGCCCCCTACGAGCAGTACTTC
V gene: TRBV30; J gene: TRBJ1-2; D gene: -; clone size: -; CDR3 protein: CACGPRSGYGYTF; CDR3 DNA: TGTGCCTGTGGACCCCGGAGCGGCTATGGCTACACCTTC
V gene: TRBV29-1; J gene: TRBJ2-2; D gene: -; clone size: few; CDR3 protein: CSVRVVGGGELFF; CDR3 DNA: TGCAGCGTTCGGGTCGTAGGGGGCGGGGAGCTGTTTTTT
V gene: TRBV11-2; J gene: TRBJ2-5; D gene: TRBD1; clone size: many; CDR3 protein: CASSTYRGSQETQYF; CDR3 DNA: TGTGCCAGCAGCACCTACAGGGGCTCACAAGAGACCCAGTACTTC
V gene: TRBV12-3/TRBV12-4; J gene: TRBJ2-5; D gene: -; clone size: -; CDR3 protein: CASSLIVETQYF; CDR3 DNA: TGTGCCAGCAGTTTGATTGTGGAGACCCAGTACTTC
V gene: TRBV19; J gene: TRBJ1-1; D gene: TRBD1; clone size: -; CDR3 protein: CASRRQGARTEAFF; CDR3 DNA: TGTGCCAGTAGGCGACAGGGGGCGCGCACTGAAGCTTTCTTT
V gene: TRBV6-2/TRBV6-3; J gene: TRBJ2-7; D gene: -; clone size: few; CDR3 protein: CASSDPTGLEQYF; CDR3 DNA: TGTGCCAGCAGTGACCCAACAGGGCTCGAGCAGTACTTC
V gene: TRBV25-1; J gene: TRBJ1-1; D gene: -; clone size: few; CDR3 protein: CASSEWPEGTEAFF; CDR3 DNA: TGTGCCAGCAGTGAATGGCCAGAGGGCACTGAAGCTTTCTTT
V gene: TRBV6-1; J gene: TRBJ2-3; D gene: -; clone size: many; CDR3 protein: CATHGRNPDTQYF; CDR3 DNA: TGTGCCACGCACGGGCGGAACCCAGATACGCAGTATTTT
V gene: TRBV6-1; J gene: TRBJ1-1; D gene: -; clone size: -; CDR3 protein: CASRAGKSTEAFF; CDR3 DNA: TGTGCCAGCAGAGCAGGGAAGAGCACTGAAGCTTTCTTT
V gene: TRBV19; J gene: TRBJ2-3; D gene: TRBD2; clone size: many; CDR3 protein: CASSMWDSGGEQYF; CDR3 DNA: TGTGCCAGTAGTATGTGGGATAGCGGGGGTGAGCAGTATTTT
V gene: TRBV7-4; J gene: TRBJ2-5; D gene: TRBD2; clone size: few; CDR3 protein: CASSLGLPSGGPTQETQYF; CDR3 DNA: TGTGCCAGCAGCTTAGGTTTGCCTAGCGGGGGCCCAACCCAAGAGACCCAGTACTTC
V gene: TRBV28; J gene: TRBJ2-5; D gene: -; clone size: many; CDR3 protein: CASSLWAGRQETQYF; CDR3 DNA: TGTGCCAGCAGTTTATGGGCGGGGCGCCAAGAGACCCAGTACTTC
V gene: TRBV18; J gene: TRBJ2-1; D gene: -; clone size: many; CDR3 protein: CASSPFGPLDNEQFF; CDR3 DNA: TGTGCCAGCTCACCATTTGGTCCGCTGGACAATGAGCAGTTCTTC
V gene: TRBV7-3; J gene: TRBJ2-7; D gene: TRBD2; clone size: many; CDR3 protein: CASSLTGSGGTYEQYF; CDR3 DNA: TGTGCCAGCAGCTTAACAGGAAGCGGGGGAACCTACGAGCAGTACTTC
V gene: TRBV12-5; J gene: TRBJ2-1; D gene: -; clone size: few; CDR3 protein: CASGSPLGNEQFF; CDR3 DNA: TGTGCTAGTGGTTCCCCATTGGGGAATGAGCAGTTCTTC
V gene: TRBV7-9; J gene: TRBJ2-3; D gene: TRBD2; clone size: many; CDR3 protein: CASSPGGGADTQYF; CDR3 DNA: TGTGCCAGCAGCCCCGGGGGGGGAGCAGATACGCAGTATTTT
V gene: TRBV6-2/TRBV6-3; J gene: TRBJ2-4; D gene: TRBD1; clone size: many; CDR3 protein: CASRRTGDWDKNIQYF; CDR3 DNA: TGTGCCAGCAGGCGGACAGGGGATTGGGACAAAAACATTCAGTACTTC
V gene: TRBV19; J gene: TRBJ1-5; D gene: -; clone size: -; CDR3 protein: CASSSPKWGGNQPQHF; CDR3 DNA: TGTGCCAGTAGTTCCCCTAAGTGGGGGGGCAATCAGCCCCAGCATTTT
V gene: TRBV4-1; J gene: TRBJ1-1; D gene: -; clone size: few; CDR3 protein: CASSQKDRKAFF; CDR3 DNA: TGCGCCAGCAGCCAAAAGGACAGAAAAGCTTTCTTT
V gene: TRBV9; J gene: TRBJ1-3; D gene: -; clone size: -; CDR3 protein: CASSVEGAGNTIYF; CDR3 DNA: TGTGCCAGCAGCGTAGAGGGGGCTGGAAACACCATATATTTT
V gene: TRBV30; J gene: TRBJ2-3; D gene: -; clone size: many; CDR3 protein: CAWNPRGYTDTQYF; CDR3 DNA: TGTGCCTGGAACCCCCGAGGGTACACAGATACGCAGTATTTT
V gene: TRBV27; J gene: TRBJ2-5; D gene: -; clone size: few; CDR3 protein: CASSLWGQETQYF; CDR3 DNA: TGTGCCAGCAGTCTCTGGGGGCAAGAGACCCAGTACTTC
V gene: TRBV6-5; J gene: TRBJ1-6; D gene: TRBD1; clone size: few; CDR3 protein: CASSYQGANSPLHF; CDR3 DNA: TGTGCCAGCAGTTACCAGGGGGCTAATTCACCCCTCCACTTT
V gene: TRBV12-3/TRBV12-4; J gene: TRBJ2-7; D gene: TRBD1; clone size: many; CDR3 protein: CASRPAPGQGRRSYEQYF; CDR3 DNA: TGTGCCAGCAGACCTGCCCCGGGACAGGGGCGGAGAAGCTACGAGCAGTACTTC
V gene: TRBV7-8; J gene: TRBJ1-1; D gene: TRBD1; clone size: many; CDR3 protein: CASSSTGEAEAFF; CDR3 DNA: TGTGCCAGCAGCTCGACAGGGGAGGCTGAAGCTTTCTTT
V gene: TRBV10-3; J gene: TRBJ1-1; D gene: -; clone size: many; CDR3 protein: CAISASAGANTEAFF; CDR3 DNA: TGTGCCATCAGTGCATCCGCAGGGGCCAACACTGAAGCTTTCTTT
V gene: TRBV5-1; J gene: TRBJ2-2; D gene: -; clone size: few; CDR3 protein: CASSLISHTGELFF; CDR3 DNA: TGCGCCAGCAGCTTGATTAGCCACACCGGGGAGCTGTTTTTT
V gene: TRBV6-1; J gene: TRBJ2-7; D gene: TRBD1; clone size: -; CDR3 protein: CASSPGQGWSYEQYF; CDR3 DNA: TGTGCCAGCAGTCCCGGACAGGGATGGAGCTACGAGCAGTACTTC
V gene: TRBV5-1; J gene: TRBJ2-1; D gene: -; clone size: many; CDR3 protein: CASSLGQGTYNEQFF; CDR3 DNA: TGTGCCAGCAGCTTAGGCCAGGGCACCTACAATGAGCAGTTCTTC
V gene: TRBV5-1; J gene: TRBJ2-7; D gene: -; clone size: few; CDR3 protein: CASSLLEGPYEQYF; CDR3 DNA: TGCGCCAGCAGCTTGTTGGAGGGACCTTACGAGCAGTACTTC
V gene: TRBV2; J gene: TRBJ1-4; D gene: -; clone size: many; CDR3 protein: CASKGADEKLFF; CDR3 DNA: TGTGCCAGCAAGGGCGCGGATGAAAAACTGTTTTTT
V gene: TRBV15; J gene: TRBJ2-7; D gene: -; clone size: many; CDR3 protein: CATSPPHSSYEQYF; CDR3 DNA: TGTGCCACCAGCCCACCCCATAGCTCCTACGAGCAGTACTTC
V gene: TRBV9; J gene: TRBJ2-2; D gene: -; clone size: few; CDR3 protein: CASSVGHPTGELFF; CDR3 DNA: TGTGCCAGCAGCGTGGGACATCCCACCGGGGAGCTGTTTTTT
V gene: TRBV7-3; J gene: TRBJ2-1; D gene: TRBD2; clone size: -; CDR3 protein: CASSLTGGGDEQFF; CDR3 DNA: TGTGCCAGCAGCTTAACGGGGGGGGGGGATGAGCAGTTCTTC
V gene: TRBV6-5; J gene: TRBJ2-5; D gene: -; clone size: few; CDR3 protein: CASSYSAGAFVQYF; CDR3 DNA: TGTGCCAGCAGTTACTCGGCAGGGGCATTCGTCCAGTACTTC
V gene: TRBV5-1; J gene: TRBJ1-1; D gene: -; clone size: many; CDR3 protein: CASSLTRARGYTEAFF; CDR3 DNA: TGCGCCAGCAGCCTTACACGAGCCAGGGGATACACTGAAGCTTTCTTT
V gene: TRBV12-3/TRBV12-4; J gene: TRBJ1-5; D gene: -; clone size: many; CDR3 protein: CASSPAEPTDNQPQHF; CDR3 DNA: TGTGCCAGCAGTCCCGCGGAACCGACAGACAATCAGCCCCAGCATTTT
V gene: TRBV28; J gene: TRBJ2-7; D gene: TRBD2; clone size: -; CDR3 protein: CASSLFWGGGSYEQYF; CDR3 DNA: TGTGCCAGCAGTTTATTTTGGGGGGGGGGCTCCTACGAGCAGTACTTC
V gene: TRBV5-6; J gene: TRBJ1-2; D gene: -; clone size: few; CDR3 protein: CASSPRATGGVNGYTF; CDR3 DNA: TGTGCCAGCAGCCCCCGTGCCACGGGGGGGGTTAATGGCTACACCTTC
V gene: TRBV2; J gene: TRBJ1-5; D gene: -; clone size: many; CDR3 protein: CASARDYSNQPQHF; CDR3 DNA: TGTGCCAGCGCTAGGGACTATAGCAATCAGCCCCAGCATTTT
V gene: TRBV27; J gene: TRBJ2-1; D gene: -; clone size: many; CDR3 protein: CASSLFGEQFF; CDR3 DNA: TGTGCCAGCAGTTTGTTTGGTGAGCAGTTCTTC
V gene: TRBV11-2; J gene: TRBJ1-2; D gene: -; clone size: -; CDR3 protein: CASSSLRRGAGGYTF; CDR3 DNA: TGTGCCAGCAGCTCTTTGCGGAGAGGGGCGGGTGGCTACACCTTC
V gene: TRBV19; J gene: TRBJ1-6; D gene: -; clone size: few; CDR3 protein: CASSIADRQGWSPLHF; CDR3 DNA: TGTGCCAGTAGTATAGCCGATCGTCAGGGGTGGTCACCCCTCCACTTT
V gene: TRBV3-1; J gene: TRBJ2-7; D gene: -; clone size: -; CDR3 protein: CASSQPRGYEQYF; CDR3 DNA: TGTGCCAGCAGCCAACCGAGGGGCTACGAGCAGTACTTC
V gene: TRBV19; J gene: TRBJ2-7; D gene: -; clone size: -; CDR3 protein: CASSIVAAYEQYF; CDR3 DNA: TGTGCCAGTAGTATAGTCGCAGCCTACGAGCAGTACTTC
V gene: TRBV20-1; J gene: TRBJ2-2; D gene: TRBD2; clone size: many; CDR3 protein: CSAGGGNTGELFF; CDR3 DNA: TGCAGTGCCGGGGGGGGGAACACCGGGGAGCTGTTTTTT
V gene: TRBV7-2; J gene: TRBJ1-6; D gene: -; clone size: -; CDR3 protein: CASSLGVRVSPLHF; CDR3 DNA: TGTGCCAGCAGCCTCGGGGTCAGGGTTTCACCCCTCCACTTT